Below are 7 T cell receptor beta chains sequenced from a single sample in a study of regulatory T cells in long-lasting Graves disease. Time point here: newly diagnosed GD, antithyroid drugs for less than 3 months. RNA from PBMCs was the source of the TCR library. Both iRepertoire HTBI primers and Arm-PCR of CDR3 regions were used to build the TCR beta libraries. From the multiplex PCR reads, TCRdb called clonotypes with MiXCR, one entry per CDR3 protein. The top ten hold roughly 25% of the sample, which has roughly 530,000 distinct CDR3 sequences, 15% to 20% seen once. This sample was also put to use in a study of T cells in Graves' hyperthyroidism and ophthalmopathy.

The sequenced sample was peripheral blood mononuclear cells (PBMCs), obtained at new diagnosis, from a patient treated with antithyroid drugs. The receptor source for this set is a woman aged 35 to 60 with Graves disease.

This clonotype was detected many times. The CDR3 DNA follows: TGTGCCAGCAGCCAGCGGACAGGGGCCGAATGGGATACGCAGTATTTT. This translates into CASSQRTGAEWDTQYF. The chain has TRBV7-2 and TRBJ2-3; TRBD1 matches at 9 bases. The V gene's germline CDR1 is SGHTA and CDR2 FQGNSA. Trimming removed 5 bases from V and 6 bases from J; junction bases left unmatched: 12. This CDR3 has 16 amino acids.

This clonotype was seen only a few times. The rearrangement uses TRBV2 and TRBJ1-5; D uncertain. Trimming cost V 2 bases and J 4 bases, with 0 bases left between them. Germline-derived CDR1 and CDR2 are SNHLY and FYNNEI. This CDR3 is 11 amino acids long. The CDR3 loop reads CASSENQPQHF. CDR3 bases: TGTGCCAGCAGTGAAAATCAGCCCCAGCATTTT.

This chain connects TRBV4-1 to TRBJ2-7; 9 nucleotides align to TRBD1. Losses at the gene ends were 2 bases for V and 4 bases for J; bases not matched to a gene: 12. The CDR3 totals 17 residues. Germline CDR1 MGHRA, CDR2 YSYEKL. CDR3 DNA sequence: TGCGCCAGCAGCCAACAAAGCACCGGGACAGGGATTTACGAGCAGTACTTC. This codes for CASSQQSTGTGIYEQYF.

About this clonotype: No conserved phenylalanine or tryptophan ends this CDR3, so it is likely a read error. CDR3 sequence reads: CSASKAVSGAFS. Written as DNA, the CDR3 is TGCAGTGCTAGTAAGGCGGTATCAGGAGCTTTCTCT. The chain links TRBV20-1 to TRBJ1-1; no firm D call. V lost 3 bases, J lost 10 bases, and 15 bases lay in between. From germline, CDR1 is DFQATT and CDR2 SNEGSKA (reference sequence). The CDR3 is made up of 12 amino acids.

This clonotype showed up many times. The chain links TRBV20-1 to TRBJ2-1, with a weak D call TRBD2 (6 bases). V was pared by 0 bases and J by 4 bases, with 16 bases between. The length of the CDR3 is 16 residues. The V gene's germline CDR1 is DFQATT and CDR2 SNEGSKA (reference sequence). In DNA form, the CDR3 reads TGCAGTGCTAGAGATGGGGCCCCAGCGGGTTACAATGAGCAGTTCTTC. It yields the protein CSARDGAPAGYNEQFF.

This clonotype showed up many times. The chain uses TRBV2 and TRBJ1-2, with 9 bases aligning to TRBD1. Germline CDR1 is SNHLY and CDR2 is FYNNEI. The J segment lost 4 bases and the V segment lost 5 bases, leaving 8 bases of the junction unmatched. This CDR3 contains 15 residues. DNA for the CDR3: TGTGCCAGCAGTTCAAGCTGGACAGGGGCCTATGGCTACACCTTC. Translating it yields CASSSSWTGAYGYTF.

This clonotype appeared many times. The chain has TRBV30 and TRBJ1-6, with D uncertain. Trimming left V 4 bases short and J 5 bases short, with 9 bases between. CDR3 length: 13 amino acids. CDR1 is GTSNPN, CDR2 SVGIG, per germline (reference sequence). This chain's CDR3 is CAWNPIDNSPLHF. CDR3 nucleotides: TGTGCCTGGAACCCGATTGATAATTCACCCCTCCACTTT.